These 7 T cell receptor beta chains came from one sample sequenced in a study of T cells expressing NK-cell markers. TCRdb reprocessed the 5' RACE reads, keeping one entry per CDR3 protein, no DNA. This sample lists more than 250,000 distinct CDR3 sequences; its ten largest clones have under 0.5%. Sequencing was done on a sample of blood T cells: a sorted CD56 or NKG2C T cell subset, CD4+ or CD8+ T cells, or bulk PBMC T cells (not recorded which). The receptors were gathered from a man in his late teens or twenties in good health.

The J gene is TRBJ2-5, the V gene TRBV29-1; TCRdb's D gene call, TRBD2, goes unchecked for lack of DNA. CDR1 SQVTM and CDR2 ANQGSEA come from the germline V gene. The CDR3 has 12 residues. CDR3 amino acids: CSTLAGGETQYF.

The CDR3 sequence is CASSYSKNANEQFF. The chain joins TRBV6-5 to TRBJ2-1. CDR1 MNHEY and CDR2 SVGAGI come from the germline V gene. The CDR3 spans 14 residues.

The CDR3: CASSYYLTTGGEDTQYF. V gene TRBV12-3 or TRBV12-4 combines with J gene TRBJ2-3; TCRdb lists TRBD2, though no DNA is available to test this call. The CDR3 has 17 residues.

The chain uses TRBV12-3 or TRBV12-4 and TRBJ1-1. The CDR3 contains 13 residues. The CDR3 loop reads CASTLRRNTEAFF.

V usage is TRBV24-1 and J usage is TRBJ2-1; the D call from TCRdb, TRBD1, cannot be confirmed without DNA. Germline lookup yields CDR1 KGHDR and CDR2 SFDVKD. This CDR3 spans 15 amino acids. CDR3: CATSDPGPSHNEQFF.

V usage is TRBV6-5 and J usage is TRBJ2-3; the TCRdb D gene call, TRBD1, has no DNA to confirm it. This CDR3 has 15 amino acids. Germline loops: CDR1 MNHEY, CDR2 SVGAGI. The CDR3 region is CASSPHTGNTDTQYF.

V gene TRBV5-1 combines with J gene TRBJ2-5; as DNA is missing, the TRBD1 call by TCRdb cannot be tested. The CDR3 length is 14 residues. Germline CDR1 is SGHRS and CDR2 is YFSETQ. The CDR3 here is CASSIGQPQETQYF.